This section outlines one T cell receptor beta chain sequence together with its context. This clonotype was counted only a few times. The clone's antigen remains unknown. Base quality data are lacking; no much larger clone is found one base away. Ficoll-Paque density gradient centrifugation was the method used to isolate PBMCs. Sequencer: Illumina NovaSeq 6000. cDNA libraries for TCRalpha and TCRbeta were prepared by 5'RACE using constant-segment primers, with sample barcodes and unique molecular identifiers added. RNA was extracted from every sample with Trizol reagent. Library amplification was performed in two PCR steps, and a second sample barcode and Illumina TruSeq adapters were introduced in the second step. Sequencing of the libraries was done on an Illumina NovaSeq, producing 2 x 150 bp paired-end reads. From the authors' description of their analysis: With migec v1.2.7, reads were demultiplexed and then collapsed into UMI-guided consensus sequences. Using mixcr v2.1.11, UMI consensuses were aligned to TRA and TRB V and J templates and then assembled into clonotypes. Clonotypes were classified as expanded or contracted when called significant by both edgeR and NoisET, with noise models trained on biological replicates. For edgeR calls, the thresholds were a false discovery rate-adjusted p below 0.01 and a log2 fold-change of 1. As an exploratory analysis of dynamics, max-normalized trajectories of the 1000 most abundant clonotypes were examined with PCA combined with hierarchical clustering. Separately sequenced CD4+ and CD8+ repertoires were used to assign the CD4 or CD8 phenotype of responding clones. Through fastp at Q25 and MiXCR, TCRdb rebuilt clones from the public reads, retaining in-frame beta chains. One record per CDR3 amino acid sequence lists the most common genes and DNA. TCRdb, not the authors, supplied the V and J calls. A total of some 600,000 distinct CDR3 sequences appear in this sample, roughly a sixth of them only once. Around 7.8% of the sample comes from the top ten.

This record belongs to a study of T-cell memory formation after mild COVID-19 (dated by TCRdb to the early 2020s). Background on the whole study: TCR sequence clusters from the two donors were largely donor specific. T-cell clones expanding and contracting after mild COVID-19 in a couple of donors were tracked by longitudinal TCRalpha and TCRbeta repertoire sequencing. The cohort comprised two young, previously healthy adult volunteers, one female and one male.

General study outcomes and caveats: Clones that contracted from day 15 to 85 showed balanced CD4/CD8 phenotypes, whereas a second wave of clones that expanded from day 15 to 37 leaned towards CD4+. The detection of some responding clones in pre-infection memory suggests that pre-existing cross-reactive memory T cells joined the SARS-CoV-2 response. Contracting CD4+ clones turned up mainly in the CM and EM memory subsets, whereas EMRA was where CD8+ clones were enriched. SARS-CoV-2 specificity of the second-wave clones peaking on day 37 was not confirmed. The study included only a couple of mild cases, and larger cohorts that include severe cases with pre-infection samples were judged to be necessary.

V is shortened by 4 bases, J by 5 bases, and the region joining them spans 6 bases. The CDR3 runs 11 residues from the cysteine to the phenylalanine. The DNA shown is the 33-base CDR3, in frame from base 1. The germline V gene gives CDR1 as SQVTM and CDR2 as ANQGSEA. The rearranged segments are TRBV29-1 and TRBJ2-1, with the D gene uncertain. The TCR was taken from an adult woman who had mild COVID-19 (a few samples of this study predate the infection). The sample titles of this study are shuffled in the database, so cell type and time point are left out; the donor was told from shared clones. Input material: PBMCs or a T cell subset sorted from them (not recorded which). The CDR3 protein is CSVAPNNEQFF. The DNA sequence is as follows: TGCAGCGTTGCCCCGAACAATGAGCAGTTCTTC.